These T cell receptor beta chains were read from a single sample in a study of graft-versus-host responses after intestinal transplantation. Antigen specificity for these receptors is unknown. TCRdb's table, derived via immunoSEQ multiplex PCR, lists solely in-frame clones and lacks some. Here the sample spans about 85,000 clones, 80% to 95% being singletons. The sequences come from unstimulated CD8+ T cells sorted from spleen or lymph node cells, collected before transplant. Receptor source: a human donor who was the organ donor for an intestinal transplant. CDR3s leave out the opening cysteine and the closing phenylalanine or tryptophan. The D gene is left open where the match is weak.

TRBJ2-2,-,TRBV9,ASSVGWGETGELF
TRBJ1-4,-,TRBV5-1,ASSLSEGTNEKLF
TRBJ2-7,-,TRBV11-2,ASSFGTGGAYEQY
TRBJ1-1,-,TRBV6-5,ASTRTGTTEAF
TRBJ1-1,TRBD1,TRBV7-2,ASSLLVQGVPLNTEAF
TRBJ2-5,-,TRBV7-8,ASSLVGQETQY
TRBJ2-4,TRBD1,TRBV10-2,ASSDPGTGGQNIQY
TRBJ2-3,-,TRBV5-4,ASSFLEQTNADTQY
TRBJ2-7,TRBD2,TRBV7-2,ASSLGSGGDEQY
TRBJ2-7,-,TRBV29-1,SVEEREAGYPYEQY
TRBJ1-2,-,TRBV6-5,ASSYGRNGYT
TRBJ2-1,-,TRBV13,ASRVGNEQF
TRBJ2-7,TRBD1,TRBV4-1,ASSQGQVVDEQY
TRBJ2-5,TRBD2,TRBV12-5,ASGLAAGVETQY
TRBJ2-3,TRBD2,TRBV11-2,ASSLGTSGVGTDTQY
TRBJ1-2,-,TRBV21-1,ASSSPGSQRVNGYT
TRBJ2-3,TRBD2,TRBV5-6,ASSALSGRLGVTDTQY
TRBJ2-1,TRBD2,TRBV7-6,ASSLVTSGDYEQF
TRBJ2-7,-,TRBV5-8,ASSQDGIGYEQY
TRBJ2-3,-,TRBV5-1,ASSLGLSSDTQY
TRBJ1-2,-,TRBV5-8,ASSLREQGYRGYT
TRBJ1-1,TRBD1,TRBV30,AWKLTGVNTEAF
TRBJ2-7,-,TRBV5-4,ASSSGIDYEQY
TRBJ2-1,-,TRBV2,ASSDPRVVAYNEQF
TRBJ2-3,-,TRBV7-9,AAGPTDTQY
TRBJ1-1,TRBD1,TRBV2,ASSGPRGLGTEAF
TRBJ1-2,-,TRBV19,ASRGMGYT
TRBJ2-7,-,TRBV23-1,ASSQRNQGLYEQY
TRBJ2-7,-,TRBV7-6,ASSLGQHSYEQY
TRBJ1-4,-,TRBV7-2,ASSLAGESASANEKLF
-,-,TRBV11-2,ASSLGLTYEQY
TRBJ1-1,TRBD1,TRBV6-5,ASSHSTGYEAF
TRBJ1-5,-,TRBV6-6,ASGTGTSNQPQH